Each of the 21 T cell receptor beta chains below was sequenced from the same sample in a study of cytomegalovirus exposure and HLA in healthy donors. The PCR contained 60 Vbeta and 13 Jbeta primers. Produced via immunoSEQ multiplex PCR; TCRdb's table is partial and in-frame only. Of about 170,000 clones in the sample, 65% to 90% are singletons; the top ten hold 2.3%. Sample: PBMCs. The source of these receptors is a male donor in good health and CMV-seronegative.

V is TRBV19 and J is TRBJ2-3, with 8 bases fitting TRBD1. V shed 6 bases, J shed 5 bases, and the junction held 10 bases outside the gene matches. Germline V gene lookup returns CDR1 LNHDA and CDR2 SQIVND (reference sequence). The CDR3 runs 15 residues. Written as DNA, the CDR3 is TGTGCCAGTAGGCTGGGGCAGGGGGCGAAAGATACGCAGTATTTT. As protein: CASRLGQGAKDTQYF.

The J gene is TRBJ2-5, the V gene TRBV5-1; TRBD1 agrees at 11 bases. This CDR3 has 15 residues. Germline loops: CDR1 SGHRS, CDR2 YFSETQ. Trimming removed 0 bases from V and 4 bases from J; junction bases left unmatched: 2. The CDR3 sequence: CASSLAGTGGETQYF. The CDR3 region has the DNA TGCGCCAGCAGCTTGGCAGGGACAGGGGGAGAGACCCAGTACTTC.

The chain recombines TRBV4-1 with TRBJ2-7, with 9 bases that match TRBD2. The CDR3 is made up of 15 amino acids. The trim removed 8 bases at V and 0 bases at J, leaving 8 bases unmatched. In germline, CDR1 is MGHRA, CDR2 YSYEKL. The CDR3: CASAPSGGHSYEQYF. CDR3 in DNA: TGCGCCAGCGCCCCGAGCGGGGGGCACTCCTACGAGCAGTACTTC.

The gene calls are TRBV10-3 and TRBJ1-5; maybe TRBD1 (6 bases). Trimming stripped 3 bases from V and 6 bases from J, with 12 bases between. The CDR3 spans 14 residues. Germline V lookup: CDR1 ENHRY, CDR2 SYGVKD. The DNA for the CDR3 is TGTGCCATCAGTGAAGCGGGGGGCGGTCAGCCCCAGCATTTT. Translated: CAISEAGGGQPQHF.

The table lists this clone with a count of one. The CDR3 is CASSYAQGFEQFF. The CDR3 DNA reads TGTGCCAGCAGTTACGCGCAGGGTTTTGAGCAGTTCTTC. This chain links TRBV6-5 with TRBJ2-1, with D tentatively TRBD1 (5 bases). The V end lost 2 bases, the J end lost 9 bases, and 11 bases lay between the germline ends. The CDR3 sequence is 13 residues long. The germline CDR1 and CDR2 sequences are MNHEY and SVGAGI.

This chain links TRBV10-3 with TRBJ1-5; perhaps TRBD1 as D (6 bases). There are 15 residues in the CDR3. Trimming left V 6 bases short and J 6 bases short, with 18 bases between. The V gene's germline CDR1 is ENHRY and CDR2 SYGVKD. DNA of the CDR3: TGTGCCATCAGCGCCCAACAGGGAAATGTTCAGCCCCAGCATTTT. Translating it yields CAISAQQGNVQPQHF.

The chain has TRBV6-5 and TRBJ2-7, with D tentatively TRBD1 (6 bases). The germline V gene has CDR1 MNHEY and CDR2 SVGAGI. The V end lost 6 bases, the J end lost 2 bases, and 11 bases lay between the germline ends. This CDR3 spans 13 amino acids. In DNA, the CDR3 is TGTGCCAGCAGGCCGACAGGACCCTACGAGCAGTACTTC. It specifies CASRPTGPYEQYF.

This clone was seen more than once but under ten times. V gene TRBV6-5 combines with J gene TRBJ2-7, with TRBD1 identical over 10 bases. From germline, CDR1 is MNHEY and CDR2 SVGAGI. The CDR3 has 13 amino acids. V dropped 8 bases and J dropped 6; count of bases not matched to a gene: 7. The CDR3 region has the DNA TGTGCCAGCCGGGACAGGGGCGTTGGCGAGCAGTACTTC. Encoded protein: CASRDRGVGEQYF.

V is TRBV11-2 and J is TRBJ2-5; a possible D gene is TRBD2 (6 bases). The V and J ends lost 2 bases and 3 bases respectively, with 16 bases between them. There are 16 residues in the CDR3. The germline gives CDR1 SGHAT, CDR2 FQNNGV. The DNA of the CDR3 is TGTGCCAGCAGCTTATTTTTGCTAGGAGGGGAAGAGACCCAGTACTTC. Amino acid sequence: CASSLFLLGGEETQYF.

This chain connects TRBV27 to TRBJ2-5; a weak D match, TRBD2 (6 bases). The V gene lost 8 bases and the J gene lost 1 base, with 14 bases spanning the gap. CDR1 MNHEY and CDR2 SMNVEV come from the germline V gene (reference sequence). The CDR3 totals 14 residues. The CDR3 nucleotides read TGTGCCAGCGCCTTAGCCGGGGGCCAAGAGACCCAGTACTTC. The encoded protein is CASALAGGQETQYF.

The chain recombines TRBV30 with TRBJ2-5; 11 positions agree with TRBD1. The germline gives CDR1 GTSNPN, CDR2 SVGIG (reference sequence). The trim removed 5 bases at V and 2 bases at J, leaving 1 base unmatched. The CDR3 totals 13 residues. For the CDR3, the DNA is TGTGCCTGGGGGACAGGGGGTCAAGAGACCCAGTACTTC. This codes for CAWGTGGQETQYF.

The rearrangement joins TRBV7-6 to TRBJ1-1; tentative D call: TRBD1 (6 bases). Trimming left V 0 bases short and J 4 bases short, with 9 bases between. This CDR3 has 14 amino acids. Germline CDR1 is SGHVS and CDR2 is FNYEAQ. CDR3 bases: TGTGCCAGCAGCTTAGCATCAGGGGTCACTGAAGCTTTCTTT. It codes for CASSLASGVTEAFF. Full variable domain (remainder filled in from reference TRBV7-6 and TRBJ1-1): GAGVSQSPRYKVTKRGQDVALRCDPISGHVSLYWYRQALGQGPEFLTYFNYEAQQDKSGLPNDRFSAERPEGSISTLTIQRTEQRDSAMYRCASSLASGVTEAFFGQGTRLTVV.

This chain connects TRBV2 to TRBJ2-5, with a weak D call TRBD2 (5 bases). V dropped 6 bases and J dropped 5 bases, with 10 bases sitting between them. The CDR3 totals 12 residues. CDR1 and CDR2 from the germline V gene are SNHLY and FYNNEI. The CDR3 loop reads CASRRAMETQYF. CDR3 DNA: TGTGCCAGCAGGAGGGCTATGGAGACCCAGTACTTC.

This rearrangement joins TRBV2 to TRBJ2-3; D is unclear. Germline loops: CDR1 SNHLY, CDR2 FYNNEI. Trimming shortened V by 2 bases and J by 5 bases, and 11 bases separated the two germline ends. The CDR3 runs to 14 residues. CDR3 loop: CASSESYGKDTQYF. CDR3 DNA sequence: TGTGCCAGCAGTGAATCCTATGGTAAAGATACGCAGTATTTT.

V and J are TRBV29-1 and TRBJ1-1; possibly TRBD1 for D (5 bases). V shed 4 bases and J shed 6 bases, with 12 bases lying between them. Germline assignment: CDR1 SQVTM and CDR2 ANQGSEA. The CDR3 spans 12 residues. CDR3 region: CSVASWGAEAFF. The CDR3 DNA is TGCAGCGTTGCCTCTTGGGGGGCTGAAGCTTTCTTT.

The chain joins TRBV5-1 to TRBJ1-6; D remains ambiguous. This CDR3 contains 15 residues. Trimming shortened V by 4 bases and J by 3 bases, and 11 bases separated the two germline ends. Germline-derived CDR1 and CDR2 are SGHRS and YFSETQ. CDR3 region: CASSTTSSYNSPLHF. In DNA, the CDR3 is TGCGCCAGCAGCACCACTAGTAGCTATAATTCACCCCTCCACTTT.

This chain connects TRBV6-1 to TRBJ2-2; 8 bases fit TRBD1. This CDR3 comprises 15 residues. Germline V gene sequence: CDR1 MNHNS, CDR2 SASEGT. V lost 10 bases, J lost 6 bases, and 13 bases stayed unmatched. CDR3 protein: CAISQQGATAGELFF. In DNA, the CDR3 is TGTGCCATCTCTCAGCAGGGGGCGACGGCCGGGGAGCTGTTTTTT.

This clone came up once. The sample contains more than one DNA sequence encoding this CDR3. The CDR3 sequence is CASSQGGTAGNTIYF. The CDR3 nucleotides read TGCGCCAGCAGCCAAGGCGGCACCGCGGGAAACACCATATATTTT. The chain recombines TRBV4-1 with TRBJ1-3; D is unclear. The CDR3 extends over 15 amino acids. V was cut by 1 base and J by 4 bases, with 11 bases left in between. Germline CDR1 is MGHRA and CDR2 is YSYEKL.

The chain links TRBV4-3 to TRBJ1-1; the D is unclear. The CDR3 has 14 residues. Trimming pared 0 bases from V and 4 bases from J, leaving 9 bases between. Germline V gives CDR1 LGHNA, CDR2 YSLEER. The CDR3 bases are TGCGCCAGCAGCCAAGAGGTTGAGAGCACTGAAGCTTTCTTT. It encodes CASSQEVESTEAFF.

The chain's CDR3 is CASSPDPGGFNEQFF. CDR3 bases: TGCGCCAGCAGCCCAGACCCAGGGGGATTCAATGAGCAGTTCTTC. This chain links TRBV4-1 with TRBJ2-1; 7 positions agree with TRBD1. The CDR3 sequence is 15 residues long. The J segment lost 6 bases and the V segment lost 4 bases, leaving 9 bases of the junction unmatched. Germline V lookup: CDR1 MGHRA, CDR2 YSYEKL.

The rearrangement uses TRBV5-1 and TRBJ2-5; TRBD1 might be the D (5 bases). CDR1 SGHRS and CDR2 YFSETQ come from the germline V gene. The CDR3 length is 13 residues. V shed 0 bases and J shed 4 bases, with 7 bases lying between them. CDR3 DNA sequence: TGCGCCAGCAGCTTGGGGGGCGGAGAGACCCAGTACTTC. Translated: CASSLGGGETQYF.